These T cell receptor beta chains were read from a single sample in a study of monozygotic twins with cystic fibrosis. Generated by immunoSEQ multiplex PCR, the TCRdb table keeps only in-frame clones and is missing some. The sample consists of about 9,500 clones, 98% of them appearing once. The sequencing sample was made of blood. The receptors were gathered from a girl aged 2 to 9 with cystic fibrosis. Each CDR3 is given with its conserved first and last residue. Each record gives: clone size, V gene, D gene, J gene, CDR3 DNA, CDR3 protein. D genes are given only for firm matches. Size is stated for part of the rows, as once, few or many counts, or as a class when the clone is expanded.

>-|TRBV7-8|-|TRBJ2-5
TGTGCCAGCAGCTTAGTTATGGGGGCAGAGACCCAGTACTTC
CASSLVMGAETQYF
>once|TRBV6-6|TRBD1|TRBJ2-7
TGTGCCAGCACCGACAGGGAATCTCCCTACTACGAGCAGTACTTC
CASTDRESPYYEQYF
>-|TRBV7-2|-|TRBJ2-7
TGTGCCAGCAGCCCGAGAGGCGGTATCTACGAGCAGTACTTC
CASSPRGGIYEQYF
>-|TRBV5-1|-|TRBJ2-3
TGCGCCAGCAGCTTGGTAGGGGGAGGAGCGGGCACAGATACGCAGTATTTT
CASSLVGGGAGTDTQYF
>-|TRBV5-1|TRBD1|TRBJ1-3
TGCGCCAGCAGGACCGGGACAGGTGGAAACACCATATATTTT
CASRTGTGGNTIYF
>-|TRBV19|-|TRBJ1-1
TGTGCCAGTAGTCTCTTGGGGCCCACTGAAGCTTTCTTT
CASSLLGPTEAFF
>-|TRBV5-1|-|TRBJ2-3
TGCGCCAGCAGCTTTGTGACGGGCCCTAATACGCAGTATTTT
CASSFVTGPNTQYF
>-|TRBV23-1|TRBD1|TRBJ2-1
TGCGCCAGCAGTCTGCCAAGGGGACAGGTGGGCTCCTACAATGAGCAGTTCTTC
CASSLPRGQVGSYNEQFF
>-|TRBV11-2|TRBD2|TRBJ2-7
TGTGCCAGCAGCGCCCCCCAAGCGGGAGAGGTCGAGCAGTACTTC
CASSAPQAGEVEQYF
>-|TRBV15|-|TRBJ2-7
TGTGCCACCAGCAGAGATCAAAGCTACGAGCAGTACTTC
CATSRDQSYEQYF
>-|TRBV2|TRBD2|TRBJ2-1
TGTGCCAGCAGTACGGTAGCGGGAGGGCCCTACAATGAGCAGTTCTTC
CASSTVAGGPYNEQFF
>-|TRBV30|TRBD1|TRBJ1-1
TGTGCCTGGAGTGTACGGGCAGGGGGGACTGAAGCTTTCTTT
CAWSVRAGGTEAFF
>-|TRBV5-4|-|TRBJ1-2
TGTGCCAGCAGCTTGGCCCTCCCTAACTATGGCTACACCTTC
CASSLALPNYGYTF
>-|TRBV5-1|TRBD2|TRBJ2-1
TGCGCCAGCAGCTGGACTAGCGGGAGACGCAATGAGCAGTTCTTC
CASSWTSGRRNEQFF
>-|TRBV29-1|-|TRBJ2-1
TGCAGCGTTGCGCGGACTACGGACTACAATGAGCAGTTCTTC
CSVARTTDYNEQFF
>-|TRBV25-1|-|TRBJ1-1
TGTGCCAGCAACCCTGGCAGGAGCATGAACACTGAAGCTTTCTTT
CASNPGRSMNTEAFF
>-|TRBV7-9|-|TRBJ1-1
TGTGCCAGCAGCGCCGTAGGGGACCGTAAAGCTTTCTTT
CASSAVGDRKAFF
>-|TRBV7-8|TRBD2|TRBJ2-7
TGTGCCAGCAGCTTATCCGGGACTAGCGGGACCTACGAGCAGTACTTC
CASSLSGTSGTYEQYF
>-|TRBV6-5|-|TRBJ2-1
TGTGCCAGCCGGGACGGGAGATGGAATGAGCAGTTCTTC
CASRDGRWNEQFF
>-|TRBV28|-|TRBJ1-1
TGTGCCAGCAGTTTTATTGAGGAAGCTTTCTTT
CASSFIEEAFF
>-|TRBV6-6|TRBD1|TRBJ1-1
TGTGCCAGCAGTTACTCGGGACAGGGACAAGCTTTCTTT
CASSYSGQGQAFF
>-|TRBV7-8|-|TRBJ1-5
TGTGCCAGCAGCTTAGGGAGGGTTATTGTAAGCAATCAGCCCCAGCATTTT
CASSLGRVIVSNQPQHF
>-|TRBV4-2|-|TRBJ2-2
TGTGCCAGCAGCCAAGATCTACTAGGAGGGGTGGGCGGGGAGCTGTTTTTT
CASSQDLLGGVGGELFF
>-|TRBV9|TRBD2|TRBJ2-5
TGTGCCAGCAGCGTAGATAGAAGGGGACTAGCGGGAGTGGAGACCCAGTACTTC
CASSVDRRGLAGVETQYF
>-|TRBV30|-|TRBJ2-2
TGTGCCTGGAGCGGGACGAACACCGGGGAGCTGTTTTTT
CAWSGTNTGELFF